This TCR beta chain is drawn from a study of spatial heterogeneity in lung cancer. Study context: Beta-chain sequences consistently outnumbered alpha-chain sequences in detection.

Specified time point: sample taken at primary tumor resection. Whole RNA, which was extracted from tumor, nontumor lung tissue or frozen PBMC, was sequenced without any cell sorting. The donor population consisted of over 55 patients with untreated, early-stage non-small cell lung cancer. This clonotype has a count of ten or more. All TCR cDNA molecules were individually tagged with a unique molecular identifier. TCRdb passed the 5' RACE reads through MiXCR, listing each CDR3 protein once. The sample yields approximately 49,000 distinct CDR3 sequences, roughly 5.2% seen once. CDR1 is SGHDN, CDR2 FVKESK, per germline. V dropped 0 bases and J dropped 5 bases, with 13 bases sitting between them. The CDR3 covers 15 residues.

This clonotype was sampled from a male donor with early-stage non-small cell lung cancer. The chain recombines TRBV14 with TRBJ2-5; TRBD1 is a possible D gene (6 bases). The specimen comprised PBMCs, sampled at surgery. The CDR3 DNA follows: TGTGCCAGCAGCCAAGATTTCTCAGGGGAGGAGACCCAGTACTTC. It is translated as CASSQDFSGEETQYF.